The 16 T cell receptor beta chains presented below share a single source sample, sequenced in a study of OX40 agonist ivuxolimab in advanced cancers. Measured with immunoSEQ multiplex PCR; TCRdb has only the in-frame clones, and not every one. In the table there are about 75,000 clones, roughly 90% of which are singletons. Sample: CD4+ or CD8+ T cells sorted from blood, taken in a trial of the OX40 agonist ivuxolimab. The receptors shown here come from an adult with an advanced solid tumor such as melanoma, head and neck, liver or kidney cancer.

The chain couples TRBV5-1 to TRBJ1-3; D might be TRBD1 (5 bases). Germline CDR1 SGHRS, CDR2 YFSETQ. V lost 2 bases and J lost 0, with 18 bases in between. The length of the CDR3 is 18 residues. The CDR3, as DNA: TGCGCCAGCAGCTTCGGGACCCACTTTGGTACCTCTGGAAACACCATATATTTT. It translates to CASSFGTHFGTSGNTIYF.

This clone is a singleton in its sample. The rearrangement links TRBV11-3 to TRBJ1-1; no reliable D call. V shed 2 bases and J shed 3 bases, with 7 bases lying between them. Germline V gene lookup returns CDR1 SGHNT and CDR2 YENEEA. The CDR3 totals 13 residues. The CDR3 here is CASSLSPDTEAFF. The DNA of the CDR3 is TGTGCCAGCAGCTTATCTCCCGACACTGAAGCTTTCTTT.

This sequence joins TRBV28 and TRBJ2-7, with 13 nucleotides matching TRBD2. The V gene's germline CDR1 is MDHEN and CDR2 SYDVKM. This CDR3 comprises 12 residues. V shed 8 bases, J shed 10 bases, and the junction held 5 bases outside the gene matches. CDR3 protein: CASGTSGVVQYF. The DNA for the CDR3 is TGTGCCAGCGGGACTAGCGGGGTTGTACAGTACTTC.

On this clone: This CDR3 is also generated by other DNA sequences in the sample. V and J are TRBV5-1 and TRBJ2-5; D is uncertain. Trimming removed 2 bases from V and 1 base from J, with 0 bases in between. Germline V gene data show CDR1 as SGHRS and CDR2 as YFSETQ. The CDR3 is made up of 11 amino acids. The CDR3 reads CASSFQETQYF. The CDR3 DNA reads TGCGCCAGCAGCTTCCAAGAGACCCAGTACTTC.

The rearrangement uses TRBV28 and TRBJ1-2, with 10 nucleotides matching TRBD1. The germline V gene has CDR1 MDHEN and CDR2 SYDVKM. The length of the CDR3 is 17 residues. V lost 3 bases, J lost 3 bases, and 10 bases stayed unmatched. Written as DNA, the CDR3 is TGTGCCAGCAGTTTTGGGACAGGGGTGCTGTCGGACTATGGCTACACCTTC. Translating gives CASSFGTGVLSDYGYTF.

V usage is TRBV7-2 and J usage is TRBJ1-3, with a possible D match to TRBD1 (5 bases). The germline gives CDR1 SGHTA, CDR2 FQGNSA. V was shortened by 5 bases and J by 7 bases, with 18 bases between the two germline ends. This CDR3 has 15 amino acids. This CDR3 is CASSLTGLVSNTIYF. The CDR3 DNA is TGTGCCAGCAGCCTGACGGGGCTGGTCTCGAACACCATATATTTT. Using reference TRBV7-2 and TRBJ1-3 for the parts outside the CDR3, the full variable domain is GAGVSQSPSNKVTEKGKDVELRCDPISGHTALYWYRQSLGQGLEFLIYFQGNSAPDKSGLPSDRFSAERTGGSVSTLTIQRTQQEDSAVYLCASSLTGLVSNTIYFGEGSWLTVV.

The chain is built from TRBV10-3 and TRBJ2-2; maybe TRBD2 (6 bases). Germline lookup yields CDR1 ENHRY and CDR2 SYGVKD. The CDR3 covers 15 residues. The V end was cut by 4 bases, the J end by 1 base, with 10 bases between. The CDR3 nucleotides are TGTGCCATCAGTGCTTGGGGGGAGAACACCGGGGAGCTGTTTTTT. It translates to CAISAWGENTGELFF.

This clone was seen only once. The genes are TRBV5-1 and TRBJ2-1, with TRBD1 matching 7 bases. In germline, CDR1 is SGHRS, CDR2 YFSETQ. Trimming took 2 bases from V and 7 from J; bases not matched to a gene: 6. The CDR3 totals 14 residues. This CDR3 is CASSFDREGNEQFF. CDR3 nucleotide sequence: TGCGCCAGCAGCTTCGACAGGGAAGGGAATGAGCAGTTCTTC.

This chain joins TRBV7-3 and TRBJ2-3, with 7 bases fitting TRBD2. V lost 0 bases, J lost 5 bases, and 8 bases stayed unmatched. Germline CDR1 SGHTA, CDR2 FQGTGA. The CDR3 has 16 amino acids. This CDR3 is CASSLTVGTTQDTQYF. CDR3 sequence (DNA): TGTGCCAGCAGCTTAACGGTCGGGACTACTCAAGATACGCAGTATTTT.

This chain connects TRBV5-4 to TRBJ2-1, with D perhaps matching TRBD1 (6 bases). Trimming removed 4 bases at V and 7 bases at J, with 12 bases between. The CDR3 loop spans 13 amino acids. Germline V gene data show CDR1 as SGHNT and CDR2 as YYREEE (reference sequence). The CDR3 is CASSTRGRNEQFF. CDR3 in DNA: TGTGCCAGCAGCACCAGGGGTAGAAATGAGCAGTTCTTC.

The chain couples TRBV7-2 to TRBJ1-2, with a tentative D call TRBD1 (6 bases). The CDR3 covers 14 residues. In germline, CDR1 is SGHTA, CDR2 FQGNSA. Trimming took off 0 bases at V and 3 bases at J, with 8 bases between the two ends. The CDR3 DNA reads as TGTGCCAGCAGCTTAGCGGGGGGCTACTATGGCTACACCTTC. Amino acids: CASSLAGGYYGYTF.

This rearrangement joins TRBV7-3 to TRBJ1-1; no clear D. This CDR3 is built from 13 residues. V was clipped by 8 bases and J by 1 base, with 11 bases between them. Germline CDR1 SGHTA, CDR2 FQGTGA. This CDR3 is CASRARRNTEAFF. In DNA form, the CDR3 reads TGTGCCAGCCGAGCCAGAAGGAACACTGAAGCTTTCTTT.

The chain recombines TRBV6-5 with TRBJ2-3; D is possibly TRBD2 (7 bases). Trimming removed 3 bases from V and 0 bases from J, with 10 bases in between. The CDR3 runs to 15 residues. Germline CDR1 and CDR2: MNHEY and SVGAGI. Here the CDR3 reads CASSYGGASTDTQYF. The CDR3 DNA reads TGTGCCAGCAGTTATGGGGGGGCTAGCACAGATACGCAGTATTTT.

The chain joins TRBV29-1 to TRBJ2-4, with TRBD2 matching 9 bases. V lost 6 bases, J lost 7 bases, and 10 bases stayed unmatched. Germline-derived CDR1 and CDR2 are SQVTM and ANQGSEA. The CDR3 covers 14 residues. This CDR3 is CSVRAGGQGNIQYF. The CDR3 nucleotides read TGCAGCGTACGAGCGGGGGGCCAGGGGAACATTCAGTACTTC.

Worth noting for this clone: The junction departs from germline at one end; a sequencing error may be responsible. The chain employs TRBV10-3 and TRBJ1-6; no definite D call. The CDR3 runs to 13 residues. Germline loops: CDR1 ENHRY, CDR2 SYGVKD. The CDR3 DNA reads as TGTGCCGTCAGTTGGGCGGTTTATTCACCCCTCCACTTT. It translates to CAVSWAVYSPLHF.

This clone was observed at least ten times. The rearrangement links TRBV10-3 to TRBJ1-1, with D tentatively TRBD1 (6 bases). CDR1 ENHRY and CDR2 SYGVKD come from the germline V gene. There are 11 residues in the CDR3. Trimming took off 6 bases at V and 7 bases at J, with 9 bases between the two ends. CDR3 sequence (DNA): TGTGCCATCAGGAGGACAGATGAAGCTTTCTTT. Translation: CAIRRTDEAFF.